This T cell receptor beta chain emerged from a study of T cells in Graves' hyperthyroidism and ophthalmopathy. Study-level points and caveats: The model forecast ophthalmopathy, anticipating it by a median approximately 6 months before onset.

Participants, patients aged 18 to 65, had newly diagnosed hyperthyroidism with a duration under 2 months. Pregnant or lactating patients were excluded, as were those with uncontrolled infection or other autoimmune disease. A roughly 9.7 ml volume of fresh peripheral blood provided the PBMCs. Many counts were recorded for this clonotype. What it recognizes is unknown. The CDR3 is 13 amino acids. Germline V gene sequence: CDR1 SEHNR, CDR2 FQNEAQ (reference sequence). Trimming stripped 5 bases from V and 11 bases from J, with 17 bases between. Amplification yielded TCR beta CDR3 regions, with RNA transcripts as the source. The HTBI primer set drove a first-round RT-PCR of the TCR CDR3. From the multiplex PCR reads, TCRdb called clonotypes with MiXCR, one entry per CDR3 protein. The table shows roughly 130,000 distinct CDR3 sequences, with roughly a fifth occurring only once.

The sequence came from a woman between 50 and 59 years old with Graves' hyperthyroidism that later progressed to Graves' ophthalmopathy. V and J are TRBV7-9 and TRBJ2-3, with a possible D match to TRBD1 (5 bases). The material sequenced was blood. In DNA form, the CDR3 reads TGTGCCAGCAGCCCCCGGACACTCCACTGGCAGTATTTT. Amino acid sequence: CASSPRTLHWQYF.